This TCR beta chain was documented in a study of shared clonotypes between healthy human individuals. Notes on the study in general: Compared with memory subsets, naive subsets generally had larger estimated richness. The study's rarefaction showed incomplete sorted-subset sequencing despite large depth.

CD45RO-negative CD8 cells positively selected for CCR7 made up the naive population, which excluded terminally differentiated effector memory CD45RA+ cells. All the donors were Caucasian adults who lived in Nashville, Tennessee. This CDR3 is 14 amino acids long. Trimming cost V 5 bases and J 6 bases, with 17 bases left between them. Germline V gives CDR1 SGHTA, CDR2 FQGNSA. Regarding this clone: Antigen: not known.

Sequenced by immunoSEQ multiplex PCR; TCRdb stores in-frame clones only, minus some. The sample shows around 1.9 million clones, approximately 94% of them seen only once. The chain joins TRBV7-2 to TRBJ2-7; D is possibly TRBD2 (7 bases). This clonotype was sampled from a man younger than 35 in good health. Some clones in this sample may be carry-over from other donors' samples. Sequences were obtained from naive CD8+ T cells from PBMCs. CDR3 nucleotides: TGTGCCAGCAGCGGCCTCGGGGGGCGCGGCGAGCAGTACTTC. This encodes CASSGLGGRGEQYF.